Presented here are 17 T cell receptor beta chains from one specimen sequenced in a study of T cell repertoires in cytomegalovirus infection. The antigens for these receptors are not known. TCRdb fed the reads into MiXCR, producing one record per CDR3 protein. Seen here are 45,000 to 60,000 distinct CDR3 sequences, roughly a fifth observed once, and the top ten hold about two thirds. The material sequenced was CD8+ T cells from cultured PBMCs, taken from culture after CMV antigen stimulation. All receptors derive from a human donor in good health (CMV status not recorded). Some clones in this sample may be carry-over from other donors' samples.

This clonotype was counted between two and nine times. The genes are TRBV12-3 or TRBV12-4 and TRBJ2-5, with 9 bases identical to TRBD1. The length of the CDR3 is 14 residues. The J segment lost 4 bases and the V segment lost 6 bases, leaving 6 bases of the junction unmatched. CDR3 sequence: CASRNTGGGETQYF. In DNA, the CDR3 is TGTGCCAGCAGGAATACAGGGGGCGGAGAGACCCAGTACTTC.

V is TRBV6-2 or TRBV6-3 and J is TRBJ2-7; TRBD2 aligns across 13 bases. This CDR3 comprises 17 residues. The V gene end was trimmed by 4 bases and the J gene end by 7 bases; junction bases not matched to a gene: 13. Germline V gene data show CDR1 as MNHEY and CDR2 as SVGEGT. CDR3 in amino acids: CASSSHKFGTSGIEQYF. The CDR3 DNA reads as TGTGCCAGCAGTTCCCATAAATTCGGGACTAGCGGGATTGAGCAGTACTTC.

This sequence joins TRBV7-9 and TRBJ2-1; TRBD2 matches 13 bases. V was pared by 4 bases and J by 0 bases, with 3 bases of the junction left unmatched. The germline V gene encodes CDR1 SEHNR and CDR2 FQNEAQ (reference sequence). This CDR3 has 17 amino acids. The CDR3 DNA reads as TGTGCCAGCAGCTCCTGGACTAGCGGGAGCTCCTACAATGAGCAGTTCTTC. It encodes CASSSWTSGSSYNEQFF. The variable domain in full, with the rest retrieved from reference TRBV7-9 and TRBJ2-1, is DTGVSQNPRHKITKRGQNVTFRCDPISEHNRLYWYRQTLGQGPEFLTYFQNEAQLEKSRLLSDRFSAERPKGSFSTLEIQRTEQGDSAMYLCASSSWTSGSSYNEQFFGPGTRLTVL.

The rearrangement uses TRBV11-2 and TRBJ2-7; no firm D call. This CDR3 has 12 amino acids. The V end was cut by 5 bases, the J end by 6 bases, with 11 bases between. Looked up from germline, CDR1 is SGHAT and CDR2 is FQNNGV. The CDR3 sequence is CASSMTKTEQYF. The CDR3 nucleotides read TGTGCCAGCAGCATGACAAAAACCGAGCAGTACTTC.

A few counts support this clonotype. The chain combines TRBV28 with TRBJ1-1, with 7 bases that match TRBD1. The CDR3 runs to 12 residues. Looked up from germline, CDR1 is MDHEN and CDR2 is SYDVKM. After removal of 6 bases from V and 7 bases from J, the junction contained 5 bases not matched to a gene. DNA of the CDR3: TGTGCCAGCAGCCCGGACAGGTTTGAAGCTTTCTTT. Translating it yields CASSPDRFEAFF.

The chain's CDR3 is CASRLGPNSGNTIYF. In DNA, the CDR3 is TGTGCCAGCAGATTAGGACCGAACTCTGGAAACACCATATATTTT. The chain combines TRBV27 with TRBJ1-3, with D unresolved. Per the germline V gene, CDR1 is MNHEY and CDR2 is SMNVEV (reference sequence). V lost 6 bases, J lost 0 bases, and 12 bases lay in between. This CDR3 contains 15 residues.

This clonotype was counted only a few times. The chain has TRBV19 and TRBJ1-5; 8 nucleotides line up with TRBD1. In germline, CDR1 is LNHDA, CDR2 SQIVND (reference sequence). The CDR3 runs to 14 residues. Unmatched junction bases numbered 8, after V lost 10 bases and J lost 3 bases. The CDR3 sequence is CATKDRVFNQPQHF. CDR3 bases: TGTGCCACCAAGGACAGGGTCTTCAATCAGCCCCAGCATTTT.

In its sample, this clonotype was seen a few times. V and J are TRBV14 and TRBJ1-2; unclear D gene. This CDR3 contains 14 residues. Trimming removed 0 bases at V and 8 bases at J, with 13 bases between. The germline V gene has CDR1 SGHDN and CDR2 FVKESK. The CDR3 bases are TGTGCCAGCAGCCAAGAGGCGAGGGTGGCGGGCTACACCTTC. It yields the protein CASSQEARVAGYTF.

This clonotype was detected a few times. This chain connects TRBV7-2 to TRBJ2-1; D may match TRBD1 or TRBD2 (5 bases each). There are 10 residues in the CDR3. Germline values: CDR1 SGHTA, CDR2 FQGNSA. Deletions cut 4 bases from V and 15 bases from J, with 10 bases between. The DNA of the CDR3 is TGTGCCAGCAGCTCGGGACCCCCGTTCTTC. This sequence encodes CASSSGPPFF.

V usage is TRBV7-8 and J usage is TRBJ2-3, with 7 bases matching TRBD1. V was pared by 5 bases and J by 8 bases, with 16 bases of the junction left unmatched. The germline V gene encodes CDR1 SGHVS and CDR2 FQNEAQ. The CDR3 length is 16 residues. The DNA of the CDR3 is TGTGCCAGCAGCCCCGACAGGGTTCTTAGGTTGGGTACGCAGTATTTT. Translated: CASSPDRVLRLGTQYF.

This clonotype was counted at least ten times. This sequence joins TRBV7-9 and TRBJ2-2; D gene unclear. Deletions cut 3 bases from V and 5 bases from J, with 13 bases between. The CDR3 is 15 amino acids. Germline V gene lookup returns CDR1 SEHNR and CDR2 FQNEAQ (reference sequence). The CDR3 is CASSFDSSWTGELFF. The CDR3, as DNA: TGTGCCAGCAGCTTCGATAGTAGTTGGACCGGGGAGCTGTTTTTT.

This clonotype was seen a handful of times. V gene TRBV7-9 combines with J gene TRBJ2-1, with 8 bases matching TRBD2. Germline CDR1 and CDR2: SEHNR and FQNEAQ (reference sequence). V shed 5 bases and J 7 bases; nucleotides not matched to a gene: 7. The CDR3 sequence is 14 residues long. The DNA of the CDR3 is TGTGCCAGCAGCACCCCGGGACTAGGGAATGAGCAGTTCTTC. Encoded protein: CASSTPGLGNEQFF.

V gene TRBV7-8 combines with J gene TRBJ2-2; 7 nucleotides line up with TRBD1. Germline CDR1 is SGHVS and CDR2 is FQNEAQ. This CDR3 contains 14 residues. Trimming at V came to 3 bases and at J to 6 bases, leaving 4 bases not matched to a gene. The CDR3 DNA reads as TGTGCCAGCAGCTTTTCGACAGGGCCCGGGGAGCTGTTTTTT. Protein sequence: CASSFSTGPGELFF.

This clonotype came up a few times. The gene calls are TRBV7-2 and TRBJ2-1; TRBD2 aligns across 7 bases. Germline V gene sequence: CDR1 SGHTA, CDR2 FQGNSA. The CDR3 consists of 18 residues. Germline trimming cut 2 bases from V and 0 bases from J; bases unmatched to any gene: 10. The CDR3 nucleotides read TGTGCCAGCAGCTTACAATGGGCGGGAGCCCTCTCCTACAATGAGCAGTTCTTC. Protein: CASSLQWAGALSYNEQFF.

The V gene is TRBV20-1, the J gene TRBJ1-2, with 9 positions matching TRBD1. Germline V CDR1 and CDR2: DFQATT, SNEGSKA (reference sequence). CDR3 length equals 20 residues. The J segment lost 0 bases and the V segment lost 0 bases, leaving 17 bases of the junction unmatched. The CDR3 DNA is TGCAGTGCTAGAGATAGAGGAGTTTCGGACAGGGGCCCTCCTAACTATGGCTACACCTTC. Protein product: CSARDRGVSDRGPPNYGYTF.

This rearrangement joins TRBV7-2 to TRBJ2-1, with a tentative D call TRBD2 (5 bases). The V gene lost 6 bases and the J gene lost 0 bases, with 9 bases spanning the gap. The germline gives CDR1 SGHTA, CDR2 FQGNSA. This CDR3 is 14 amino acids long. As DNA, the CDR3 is TGTGCCAGCAGTCCGGGGTTCTCCTACAATGAGCAGTTCTTC. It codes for CASSPGFSYNEQFF.

The CDR3 DNA follows: TGTGCCAGCAGTGAAAAGACAGGGTTTCGCAACTATGGCTACACCTTC. This sequence encodes CASSEKTGFRNYGYTF. The rearrangement links TRBV12-3 or TRBV12-4 to TRBJ1-2; 7 nucleotides agree with TRBD1. The CDR3 totals 16 residues. The V and J ends lost 5 bases and 2 bases, in that order; junction bases with no gene match: 11.